Below, one TCR beta chain is given with its context. The specificity of this receptor is unknown. No base quality values were provided; no much bigger clone lies one nucleotide off. The immunoSEQ kit was used, according to the manufacturer's recommendations, to generate TCR beta libraries from genomic DNA. To prepare libraries, a first multiplex PCR with proprietary primers was run, followed by a second PCR that added unique barcodes, and a bead cleanup was done after each round. Each sample batch included a kit-provided positive control reaction and a negative control reaction. The final libraries were assessed on an Agilent 4200 TapeStation D1000 ScreenTape, pooled by volume, and quantified by qPCR. Sequencing ran on an Illumina NextSeq500 with a MidOutput 150-cycle cartridge, using 156 Read1 and 15 Index1 cycles with kit custom primers. The pooled library was loaded at roughly 0.98 pM with a 20% PhiX control spike-in. The authors processed their data as follows. Vendor-processed data were analyzed in R, with a clonotype defined as all T cells sharing the same CDR3 nucleotide sequence. In the clone abundance analyses, frequencies were normalized to the 10,000 most abundant clones in each sample. Before analysis, public T cell clones were removed, and these numbered fewer than six per sample on average. An abundance difference of at least 32-fold between compartments was the criterion for calling clonotypes tumor-enriched or baseline blood-enriched. Clonotypes expanded or contracted between blood time points were identified with a beta-binomial differential abundance model. Tumor-blood repertoire similarity was measured with the Baroni-Urbani and Buser coefficient, and groups were compared using two-tailed Wilcoxon tests in R. Drawn from immuneACCESS, this table holds only the in-frame rearrangements with V and J called that TCRdb kept. Clones are partly lost; checked studies trace under half to an unresolved V gene and leave the rest unexplained. V and J calls and clone size follow that table, whereas D and trimming were derived from the DNA. In this sample the table shows some 120,000 clones, around 84% of which occur a single time. The ten largest clones represent around 2.8% of the sample.

The source of the sample is a study of radiation and T cells in renal cell carcinoma (dated by TCRdb to about 2020). Notes on the research overall: The samples were obtained from a clinical trial, where primary renal cell carcinomas were treated with 15 Gy stereotactic body radiation therapy and then removed by nephrectomy 4 weeks afterward. In total, 50 to 60 samples underwent TCR beta sequencing: around 26 tumors plus 27 peripheral blood samples. In the approximately 57 samples combined, around 3.9 million unique CDR3 nucleotide sequences were found, encoding about 3 million unique CDR3 amino acid sequences. Summary of the overall study and its limitations: An increase in top tumor clonotypes in blood was observed from baseline to 2 weeks post-radiation, followed by contraction by 4 weeks, which was taken to suggest transient expansion of tumor-resident clones. Because no pretreatment tumor biopsies were available, whether clonotypes were present in the tumor at baseline could not be determined. Blood repertoire dynamics were not followed beyond 4 weeks after treatment. With a single-armed trial design, the study had no way to address how radiation dose or scheduling affects the TCR repertoire.

The label giving this sample's time point can be read as: baseline pretreatment blood. Explained via the paper, the treatment or condition label denotes: 15 Gy SBRT to primary tumor, nephrectomy 4 weeks later. Serial peripheral blood from radiation-treated patients was sampled at baseline, 2 weeks and 4 weeks after SBRT to track tumor-enriched clonotypes. All patients had renal cell carcinoma with clear cell pathology. The QIAamp DNA Blood Mini Kit (Qiagen) was used to prepare genomic DNA for TCR sequencing. The analyses included just those samples that passed every quality control check. V loses 2 bases of germline sequence and J loses 3 bases, and the interval between the two ends is 12 bases. Based on the germline V gene, the CDR1 and CDR2 sequences are SGHDT and YYEEEE. From the cysteine up to the phenylalanine, the CDR3 has a length of 14 residues. Here the CDR3 DNA is all that survives: 42 bases in frame from base 1.

The TCR comes from a woman aged 55-70 years with renal cell carcinoma. This material consisted of blood, taken from a patient whose treatment included radiotherapy and nephrectomy. The rearranged chain carries TRBV5-6 and TRBJ2-7; the D gene is possibly TRBD2, with 6 bases matching. The DNA sequence is given as TGTGCCAGCAGCTTCGTCGGGAGCCGCTACGAGCAGTACTTC. This gives the protein CASSFVGSRYEQYF.